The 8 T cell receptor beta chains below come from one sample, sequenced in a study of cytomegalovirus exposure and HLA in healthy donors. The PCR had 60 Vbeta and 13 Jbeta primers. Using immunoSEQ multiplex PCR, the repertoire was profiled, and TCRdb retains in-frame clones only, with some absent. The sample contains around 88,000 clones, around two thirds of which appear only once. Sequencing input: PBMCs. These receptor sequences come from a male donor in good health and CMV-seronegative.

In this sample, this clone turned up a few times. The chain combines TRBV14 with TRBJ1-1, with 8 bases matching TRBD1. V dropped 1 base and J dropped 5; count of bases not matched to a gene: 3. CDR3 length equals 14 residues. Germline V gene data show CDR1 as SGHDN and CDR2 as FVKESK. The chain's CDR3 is CASSQVRGRTEAFF. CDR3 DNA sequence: TGTGCCAGCAGCCAAGTCAGGGGGCGGACTGAAGCTTTCTTT.

CDR3 DNA: TGCGCCAGCAGCTGGGCGACAGGCCCCTACGAGCAGTACTTC. This gives the protein CASSWATGPYEQYF. The V gene is TRBV5-1, the J gene TRBJ2-7, with D maybe TRBD1 (6 bases). CDR1 SGHRS and CDR2 YFSETQ come from the germline V gene. V was pared by 3 bases and J by 2 bases, with 12 bases between. There are 14 residues in the CDR3.

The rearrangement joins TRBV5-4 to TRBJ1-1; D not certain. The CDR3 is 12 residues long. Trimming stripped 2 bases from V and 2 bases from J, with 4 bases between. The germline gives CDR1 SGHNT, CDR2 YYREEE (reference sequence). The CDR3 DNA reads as TGTGCCAGCAGCTTCAGAAACACTGAAGCTTTCTTT. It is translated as CASSFRNTEAFF.

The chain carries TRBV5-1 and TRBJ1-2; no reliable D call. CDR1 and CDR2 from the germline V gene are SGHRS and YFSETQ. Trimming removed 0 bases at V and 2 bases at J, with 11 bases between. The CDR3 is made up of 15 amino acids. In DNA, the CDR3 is TGCGCCAGCAGCTTGGATGTTGTCAGAAACTATGGCTACACCTTC. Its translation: CASSLDVVRNYGYTF.

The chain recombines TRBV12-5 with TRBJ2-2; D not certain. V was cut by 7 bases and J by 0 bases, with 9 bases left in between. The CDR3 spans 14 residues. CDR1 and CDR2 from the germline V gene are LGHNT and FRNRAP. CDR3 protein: CASAEFANTGELFF. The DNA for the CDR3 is TGTGCTAGTGCCGAGTTCGCGAACACCGGGGAGCTGTTTTTT. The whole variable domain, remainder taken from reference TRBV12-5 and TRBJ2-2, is DARVTQTPRHKVTEMGQEVTMRCQPILGHNTVFWYRQTMMQGLELLAYFRNRAPLDDSGMPKDRFSAEMPDATLATLKIQPSEPRDSAVYFCASAEFANTGELFFGEGSRLTVL.

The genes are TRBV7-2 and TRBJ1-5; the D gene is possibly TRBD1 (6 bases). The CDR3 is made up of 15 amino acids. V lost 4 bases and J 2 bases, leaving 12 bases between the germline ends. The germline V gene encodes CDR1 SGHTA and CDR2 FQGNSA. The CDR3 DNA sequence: TGTGCCAGCAGCTACATATCAGGGGGCAATCAGCCCCAGCATTTT. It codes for CASSYISGGNQPQHF.

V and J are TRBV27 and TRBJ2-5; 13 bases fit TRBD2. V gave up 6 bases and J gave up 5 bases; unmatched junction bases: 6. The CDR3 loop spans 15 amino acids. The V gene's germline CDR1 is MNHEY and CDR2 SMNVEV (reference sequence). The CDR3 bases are TGTGCCAGCAGCACGGGGACTAGCGGGATGGAGACCCAGTACTTC. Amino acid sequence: CASSTGTSGMETQYF.

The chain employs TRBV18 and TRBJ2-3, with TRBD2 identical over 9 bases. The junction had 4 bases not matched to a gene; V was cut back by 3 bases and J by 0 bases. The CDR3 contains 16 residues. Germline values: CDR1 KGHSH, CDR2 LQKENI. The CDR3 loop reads CASSPLAGASTDTQYF. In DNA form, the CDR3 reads TGTGCCAGCTCACCCTTAGCGGGGGCTAGCACAGATACGCAGTATTTT.